These T cell receptor beta chains were read from a single sample in a study of blood T cell repertoires in COVID-19. Assay used: immunoSEQ multiplex PCR; TCRdb lists only in-frame clones, some missing. This table has about 250,000 clones, roughly 86% appearing once. Specimen: peripheral blood. The receptor source for this set is a woman aged 80 or over with COVID-19, enrolled during active disease. The CDR3 runs from the conserved cysteine through the conserved F or W. The D gene is left open where the match is weak. Expanded clones are given a class, and other clones once, few, many or no size at all.

V: TRBV28
D: .
J: TRBJ1-5
size: .
DNA: TGTGCCAGCAGTCAATTGTTGAGCAATCAGCCCCAGCATTTT
CDR3: CASSQLLSNQPQHF

V: TRBV6-2/TRBV6-3
D: TRBD1
J: TRBJ1-1
size: .
DNA: TGTGCCAGCAGCGGACAGGCTTTATTGAACACTGAAGCTTTCTTT
CDR3: CASSGQALLNTEAFF

V: TRBV7-8
D: .
J: TRBJ1-6
size: .
DNA: TGTGCCAGCAGCCCAGACAGGCGGCGTACCTATAATTCACCCCTCCACTTT
CDR3: CASSPDRRRTYNSPLHF

V: TRBV27
D: .
J: TRBJ2-3
size: few
DNA: TGTGCCAGCAGGGCCTTGACAGATACGCAGTATTTT
CDR3: CASRALTDTQYF

V: TRBV7-2
D: .
J: TRBJ1-2
size: .
DNA: TGTGCCAGCAGCTTAGAGGCAGGGTCCTATGGCTACACCTTC
CDR3: CASSLEAGSYGYTF

V: TRBV2
D: .
J: TRBJ1-1
size: .
DNA: TGTGCCAGCATGCTTGGCAGGGCGGCGAACACTGAAGCTTTCTTT
CDR3: CASMLGRAANTEAFF

V: TRBV14
D: .
J: TRBJ1-1
size: .
DNA: TGTGCCAGCAGCCAGAGGACTTACACTGAAGCTTTCTTT
CDR3: CASSQRTYTEAFF

V: TRBV10-2
D: .
J: TRBJ2-2
size: .
DNA: TGCGCCAGCAGTGTGATGAACGGCGGGGAGCTGTTTTTT
CDR3: CASSVMNGGELFF

V: TRBV5-5
D: TRBD1
J: TRBJ2-3
size: .
DNA: TGTGCCAGCAGCTTTAGACAGGGGGTAACAGATACGCAGTATTTT
CDR3: CASSFRQGVTDTQYF

V: TRBV6-5
D: TRBD2
J: TRBJ2-3
size: .
DNA: TGTGCCGGCGGGCTAGCGGGCCCCACAGATACGCAGTATTTT
CDR3: CAGGLAGPTDTQYF

V: TRBV2
D: .
J: TRBJ1-3
size: .
DNA: TGTGCCAGCAGTGAATTACAGATAAAATCTGGAAACACCATATATTTT
CDR3: CASSELQIKSGNTIYF

V: TRBV5-8
D: TRBD1
J: TRBJ1-2
size: .
DNA: TGTGCCAGCGGCAGACAGGGTAGGGGAGGCTACACCTTC
CDR3: CASGRQGRGGYTF

V: TRBV28
D: .
J: TRBJ2-5
size: .
DNA: TGTGCCAGCAGATCCGGGGGAAGTGAAGAGACCCAGTACTTC
CDR3: CASRSGGSEETQYF

V: TRBV4-2
D: TRBD2
J: TRBJ2-1
size: .
DNA: TGTGCCAGCAGCCAAGCTAGCGGGGGGGCTGGTGAGCAGTTCTTC
CDR3: CASSQASGGAGEQFF

V: TRBV2
D: TRBD2
J: TRBJ2-5
size: .
DNA: TGTGCCAGCAGTGCACGACTAGCGGGGGAAGAGACCCAGTACTTC
CDR3: CASSARLAGEETQYF

V: TRBV6-5
D: TRBD1
J: TRBJ2-1
size: .
DNA: TGTGCCAGCAGTTCCAGGACAGGGGGCTACAATGAGCAGTTCTTC
CDR3: CASSSRTGGYNEQFF

V: TRBV11-2
D: TRBD2
J: TRBJ2-3
size: .
DNA: TGTGCCAGCAGCTCGACTAGCGGGGCTAGCACAGATACGCAGTATTTT
CDR3: CASSSTSGASTDTQYF

V: TRBV27
D: .
J: TRBJ1-2
size: .
DNA: TGTGCCAGCAGTTTACTGGGCGGAGGTGGCTACACCTTC
CDR3: CASSLLGGGGYTF

V: TRBV28
D: TRBD1
J: TRBJ1-1
size: few
DNA: TGTGCCAGCAGTTTATACACAGGGGGTAGCACTGAAGCTTTCTTT
CDR3: CASSLYTGGSTEAFF

V: TRBV19
D: TRBD1
J: TRBJ1-5
size: .
DNA: TGTGCCAGTAGGGGACAGGGGGGACAGCCCCAGCATTTT
CDR3: CASRGQGGQPQHF

V: TRBV24-1
D: TRBD2
J: TRBJ2-2
size: .
DNA: TGTGCCACCAGTGATCCGACTAGCGGGGTTTCTAGTGGGGAGCTGTTTTTT
CDR3: CATSDPTSGVSSGELFF

V: TRBV7-2
D: TRBD1
J: TRBJ2-2
size: .
DNA: TGTGCCAGCAGCTTAGCCCGACGGGACAGAGGACGACCTTTTTTT
CDR3: CASSLARRDRGRPFF

V: TRBV18
D: TRBD1
J: TRBJ1-2
size: .
DNA: TGTGCCAGCTCACCTCGGGACAGGGGATCAGAGGGCTACACCTTC
CDR3: CASSPRDRGSEGYTF

V: TRBV29-1
D: TRBD1
J: TRBJ1-1
size: once
DNA: TGCAGCGTTTGCCGGACAGGGGCGAACACTGAAGCTTTCTTT
CDR3: CSVCRTGANTEAFF

V: TRBV19
D: .
J: TRBJ1-1
size: few
DNA: TGTGCCAGTAGTGGGAGACCGTTCACTGAAGCTTTCTTT
CDR3: CASSGRPFTEAFF

V: TRBV5-6
D: TRBD1
J: TRBJ1-1
size: .
DNA: TGTGCCAGCAGCGGCCGGGACAGGGTTCCCTTGAACACTGAAGCTTTCTTT
CDR3: CASSGRDRVPLNTEAFF

V: TRBV3-1/TRBV3-2
D: .
J: TRBJ2-3
size: .
DNA: TGTGCCAGCAGCCAAAAAGGGGGCACAGATACGCAGTATTTT
CDR3: CASSQKGGTDTQYF

V: TRBV7-2
D: TRBD1
J: TRBJ2-7
size: .
DNA: TGTGCCAGCAGCTCGAGGACAGGGGTGGACGAGCAGTACTTC
CDR3: CASSSRTGVDEQYF

V: TRBV28
D: .
J: TRBJ1-4
size: .
DNA: TGTGCCAGCAGTTTATCGGGGGTAACTAATGAAAAACTGTTTTTT
CDR3: CASSLSGVTNEKLFF

V: TRBV28
D: .
J: TRBJ1-2
size: .
DNA: TGTGCCAGCACTCTTGATTTGGGGGCTGGCTACACCTTC
CDR3: CASTLDLGAGYTF

V: TRBV15
D: .
J: TRBJ2-3
size: .
DNA: TGTGCCACCAGCAGAGATAAAACGAACAACGAACCCGATACGCAGTATTTT
CDR3: CATSRDKTNNEPDTQYF

V: TRBV4-2
D: .
J: TRBJ1-1
size: .
DNA: TGTGCCAGCAGCCAAGATTATGCAGGGGCGAACACTGAAGCTTTCTTT
CDR3: CASSQDYAGANTEAFF

V: TRBV10-1
D: .
J: TRBJ2-3
size: .
DNA: TGCGCCAGCAGTGTAGGCAGGGACACAGATACGCAGTATTTT
CDR3: CASSVGRDTDTQYF

V: TRBV7-2
D: TRBD2
J: TRBJ2-3
size: once
DNA: TGTGCCAGCAGCTTAGCCGGGACTAGCGGGGGCCCTACAGATACGCAGTATTTT
CDR3: CASSLAGTSGGPTDTQYF

V: TRBV5-1
D: TRBD1
J: TRBJ2-1
size: .
DNA: TGCGCCAGCAGCTCCGACAGGGACGAGCAGTTCTTC
CDR3: CASSSDRDEQFF

V: TRBV3-1/TRBV3-2
D: TRBD1
J: TRBJ1-4
size: once
DNA: TGTGCCAGCAGCGCCCCGACAGGGTCAGGTGAAAAACTGTTTTTT
CDR3: CASSAPTGSGEKLFF

V: TRBV7-9
D: .
J: TRBJ1-2
size: few
DNA: TGTGCCAGCAGCTCGACGGAGGGTCATGGCTACACCTTC
CDR3: CASSSTEGHGYTF

V: TRBV5-1
D: TRBD2
J: TRBJ2-3
size: .
DNA: TGCGCCAGCAGCTCCCAGCGGGGGGGCACAGATACGCAGTATTTT
CDR3: CASSSQRGGTDTQYF

V: TRBV6-4
D: TRBD1
J: TRBJ1-1
size: once
DNA: TGTGCCAGCAGGGCCACAGGGGTCACTGAAGCTTTCTTT
CDR3: CASRATGVTEAFF

V: TRBV28
D: TRBD1
J: TRBJ1-6
size: .
DNA: TGTGCCAGCAGTACAGGGGCTTGGGTTGAGTCACCCCTCCACTTT
CDR3: CASSTGAWVESPLHF

V: TRBV19
D: .
J: TRBJ1-1
size: .
DNA: TGTGCCAGTAGTGACATGGGTAATGAAGCTTTCTTT
CDR3: CASSDMGNEAFF

V: TRBV10-3
D: .
J: TRBJ2-7
size: .
DNA: TGTGCCATCAGTGAACAGGGATACGAGCAGTACTTC
CDR3: CAISEQGYEQYF

V: TRBV7-2
D: TRBD1
J: TRBJ1-5
size: .
DNA: TGTGCCAGCAGCTCTCAGGGGGGATTTAGCAATCAGCCCCAGCATTTT
CDR3: CASSSQGGFSNQPQHF